Listed below are T cell receptor beta chains from one sample, sequenced in a study of cytomegalovirus exposure and HLA in healthy donors. The protocol was immunoSEQ multiplex PCR, while the TCRdb copy is restricted to in-frame clones and leaves out a portion. The data hold approximately 200,000 clones, with around 85% observed a single time. The sequencing sample was made of PBMCs. These receptor sequences come from a human donor in good health. Each CDR3 is given with its conserved first and last residue. A D gene is named only where the DNA matches it firmly. Clone size is given for some rows only: seen once, a few or many times, or a class if the clone is expanded.

d_gene	abundance	v_gene	j_gene	CDR3aa	CDR3nt
TRBD2	.	TRBV10-2	TRBJ2-1	CASLTSGSNEQFF	TGCGCCAGCCTAACTAGCGGGAGTAATGAGCAGTTCTTC
TRBD2	.	TRBV6-5	TRBJ2-7	CASRGGSYEQYF	TGTGCCAGCAGGGGGGGGAGCTACGAGCAGTACTTC
TRBD2	.	TRBV18	TRBJ2-4	CASSPPGLAGGDIQYF	TGTGCCAGCTCACCACCGGGACTAGCGGGAGGGGACATTCAGTACTTC
.	.	TRBV18	TRBJ1-1	CASSPATGPNTEAFF	TGTGCCAGCTCACCAGCGACAGGCCCGAACACTGAAGCTTTCTTT
TRBD2	.	TRBV2	TRBJ2-1	CASSRTSGGEQFF	TGTGCCAGCAGCCGCACTAGCGGGGGTGAGCAGTTCTTC
TRBD2	.	TRBV27	TRBJ2-3	CASSPWTSRTDTQYF	TGTGCCAGCAGTCCCTGGACTAGTCGGACAGATACGCAGTATTTT
TRBD2	.	TRBV5-4	TRBJ2-2	CASSIREGLTGELFF	TGTGCCAGCAGCATAAGGGAGGGCCTTACCGGGGAGCTGTTTTTT
.	.	TRBV13	TRBJ2-5	CASSSTQGGETQYF	TGTGCCAGCAGCTCAACACAGGGTGGGGAGACCCAGTACTTC
.	.	TRBV5-4	TRBJ1-1	CASSFSTGVNTEAFF	TGTGCCAGCAGCTTCTCGACAGGAGTGAACACTGAAGCTTTCTTT
TRBD2	.	TRBV7-2	TRBJ2-5	CASSAPGTSEQETQYF	TGTGCCAGCAGCGCGCCGGGGACTAGCGAGCAAGAGACCCAGTACTTC
.	few	TRBV30	TRBJ2-7	CAWSVGHGRNEQYF	TGTGCCTGGAGTGTCGGACACGGTCGGAACGAGCAGTACTTC
.	.	TRBV19	TRBJ1-1	CASSTDFRAGIGTEAFF	TGTGCCAGTAGTACAGATTTTCGGGCAGGGATCGGCACTGAAGCTTTCTTT
TRBD2	.	TRBV10-3	TRBJ2-5	CAIMGGRGETQYF	TGTGCCATCATGGGCGGGAGGGGAGAGACCCAGTACTTC
.	.	TRBV5-1	TRBJ1-2	CASSPIQDYGYTF	TGCGCCAGCAGCCCGATACAGGACTATGGCTACACCTTC
TRBD2	.	TRBV7-9	TRBJ2-5	CASSPGLAQETQYF	TGTGCCAGCAGCCCCGGACTAGCGCAAGAGACCCAGTACTTC
.	.	TRBV12-5	TRBJ2-1	CASGSGEIDEQFF	TGTGCTAGTGGTTCCGGGGAGATCGATGAGCAGTTCTTC
.	.	TRBV4-1	TRBJ1-1	CASSQWGSGGMNTEAFF	TGCGCCAGCAGCCAATGGGGTTCGGGGGGCATGAACACTGAAGCTTTCTTT
TRBD1	.	TRBV15	TRBJ2-1	CATSSGQGNYNEQFF	TGTGCCACCAGCTCGGGACAGGGAAACTACAATGAGCAGTTCTTC
TRBD1	.	TRBV10-3	TRBJ1-2	CAIKPGTAGSYGYTF	TGTGCCATCAAACCCGGGACAGCGGGTAGCTATGGCTACACCTTC
TRBD2	.	TRBV15	TRBJ2-5	CATSREGGKTQYF	TGTGCCACCAGTAGGGAGGGAGGAAAGACCCAGTACTTC
TRBD1	.	TRBV27	TRBJ1-2	CASSPGTGDYGYTF	TGTGCCAGCAGCCCCGGGACAGGGGATTATGGCTACACCTTC
.	few	TRBV6-6	TRBJ2-2	CASSSPGYTGELFF	TGTGCCAGCAGCTCTCCGGGGTACACCGGGGAGCTGTTTTTT
.	.	TRBV28	TRBJ1-1	CASSFQGRTEAFF	TGTGCCAGCAGTTTCCAGGGGCGGACTGAAGCTTTCTTT
.	few	TRBV28	TRBJ1-1	CASSLSAGTEAFF	TGTGCCAGCAGTTTATCGGCAGGCACTGAAGCTTTCTTT
TRBD2	.	TRBV7-2	TRBJ2-1	CASSPGTSGRRGGEQFF	TGTGCCAGCAGCCCTGGGACTAGCGGGAGGAGGGGCGGTGAGCAGTTCTTC
.	.	TRBV5-8	TRBJ1-5	CASRLQGYQPQHF	TGTGCCAGCAGGTTACAGGGTTATCAGCCCCAGCATTTT
.	.	TRBV19	TRBJ2-7	CASSIVRLPPLEQYF	TGTGCCAGTAGTATTGTTCGACTACCACCCCTCGAGCAGTACTTC
TRBD2	.	TRBV4-2	TRBJ2-2	CASSRRLAENTGELFF	TGTGCCAGCAGCAGAAGACTAGCGGAGAACACCGGGGAGCTGTTTTTT
TRBD1	.	TRBV18	TRBJ1-1	CASSTGQGGTEAFF	TGTGCCAGCTCAACGGGACAGGGGGGAACTGAAGCTTTCTTT
TRBD1	few	TRBV7-2	TRBJ2-5	CASSLRDRGNGETQYF	TGTGCCAGCAGCTTAAGGGACAGGGGGAATGGGGAGACCCAGTACTTC
.	.	TRBV19	TRBJ2-6	CASSIIAGRSGANVLTF	TGTGCCAGTAGTATTATAGCAGGGCGCTCTGGGGCCAACGTCCTGACTTTC
.	.	TRBV6-5	TRBJ2-3	CASRPGRFRDTQYF	TGTGCCAGCAGACCCGGGAGATTCAGGGATACGCAGTATTTT
.	few	TRBV29-1	TRBJ1-1	CSGRILGGIRLNTEAFF	TGCAGCGGCCGTATCCTGGGAGGGATACGCTTGAACACTGAAGCTTTCTTT
.	.	TRBV6-5	TRBJ1-1	CAGSYSWGQTTEAFF	TGTGCCGGCAGTTACTCCTGGGGGCAGACCACTGAAGCTTTCTTT
TRBD1	.	TRBV29-1	TRBJ1-4	CSVGGQGPGEKLFF	TGCAGCGTTGGGGGACAGGGACCTGGGGAAAAACTGTTTTTT
TRBD1	.	TRBV30	TRBJ1-1	CAWSAPRGGDRLNTEAFF	TGTGCCTGGAGTGCCCCACGGGGGGGGGACAGACTGAACACTGAAGCTTTCTTT
.	.	TRBV5-8	TRBJ2-7	CASSSSSYEQYF	TGTGCCAGCAGCTCTAGCTCCTACGAGCAGTACTTC
TRBD2	.	TRBV15	TRBJ2-7	CATSTQREVREQYF	TGTGCCACCAGCACCCAGCGGGAGGTTCGAGAGCAGTACTTC
.	.	TRBV5-5	TRBJ1-2	CASSLAGGYNYGYTF	TGTGCCAGCAGCTTGGCTGGAGGGTACAACTATGGCTACACCTTC
TRBD1	.	TRBV30	TRBJ1-1	CAWSDRGRIVAFF	TGTGCCTGGAGTGACAGGGGGCGAATTGTAGCTTTCTTT
TRBD2	.	TRBV4-2	TRBJ2-1	CASSQGVASGNEQFF	TGTGCCAGCAGCCAAGGGGTCGCTAGCGGCAATGAGCAGTTCTTC
TRBD1	few	TRBV6-1	TRBJ1-2	CASSGTGYGYTF	TGTGCCAGCAGTGGGACAGGCTATGGCTACACCTTC
TRBD2	.	TRBV27	TRBJ2-1	CASSLSLLAGVEQFF	TGTGCCAGCAGTTTATCTCTGCTAGCGGGAGTTGAGCAGTTCTTC
.	.	TRBV29-1	TRBJ1-1	CSVEGGNTEAFF	TGCAGCGTTGAGGGAGGGAACACTGAAGCTTTCTTT
TRBD2	.	TRBV18	TRBJ2-7	CASSPPSSSGRWEQYF	TGTGCCAGCTCACCACCGTCGAGTAGCGGGAGATGGGAGCAGTACTTC
.	few	TRBV6-1	TRBJ1-1	CASSSGQNTEAFF	TGTGCCAGCAGTTCGGGACAGAACACTGAAGCTTTCTTT
.	once	TRBV5-1	TRBJ2-3	CASSLGQADTQYF	TGCGCCAGCAGCTTGGGACAGGCAGATACGCAGTATTTT
TRBD1	.	TRBV6-5	TRBJ1-2	CASSYAGTGYGYTF	TGTGCCAGCAGTTACGCCGGGACAGGGTATGGCTACACCTTC
TRBD2	.	TRBV28	TRBJ2-7	CATHGTTYEQYF	TGTGCCACACACGGGACTACCTACGAGCAGTACTTC
TRBD1	.	TRBV7-2	TRBJ2-7	CASSLLDRKVGEQYF	TGTGCCAGCAGCCTTTTGGACAGGAAAGTAGGCGAGCAGTACTTC
.	.	TRBV14	TRBJ2-1	CASSQVSLLNEQFF	TGTGCCAGCAGCCAAGTCTCCCTCCTCAATGAGCAGTTCTTC
.	.	TRBV7-2	TRBJ1-2	CASSPGGEGYYGYTF	TGTGCCAGCAGCCCCGGGGGTGAGGGGTACTATGGCTACACCTTC
TRBD2	.	TRBV7-9	TRBJ2-1	CASSLLAGRYNEQFF	TGTGCCAGCAGTCTTCTAGCGGGAAGGTACAATGAGCAGTTCTTC
TRBD1	.	TRBV10-3	TRBJ2-3	CAISAKGAEYTDTQYF	TGTGCCATCAGTGCAAAGGGGGCCGAGTACACAGATACGCAGTATTTT
TRBD1	.	TRBV29-1	TRBJ1-5	CSVGDRGLSNQPQHF	TGCAGCGTTGGGGACAGGGGGCTAAGCAATCAGCCCCAGCATTTT
.	few	TRBV6-5	TRBJ2-7	CASSPQGPGHEQYF	TGTGCCAGCAGCCCACAGGGACCTGGCCACGAGCAGTACTTC
TRBD2	.	TRBV20-1	TRBJ2-1	CSAGGNEQFF	TGCAGTGCCGGGGGGAATGAGCAGTTCTTC
.	few	TRBV11-1	TRBJ2-7	CASSLGTRGIYEQYF	TGTGCCAGCAGTCTCGGGACAAGGGGGATCTACGAGCAGTACTTC
TRBD1	.	TRBV28	TRBJ2-7	CASSDRGSSYEQYF	TGTGCCAGCAGCGACAGGGGGAGCTCCTACGAGCAGTACTTC
.	.	TRBV6-5	TRBJ2-2	CASSSRSGLTGELFF	TGTGCCAGCAGTTCCCGCTCCGGTCTCACCGGGGAGCTGTTTTTT